The present T cell receptor beta chain was sequenced within a study of blood T cell repertoires in COVID-19. Germline CDR1 reads LNHDA; CDR2 reads SQIVND (reference sequence). V shed 7 bases, J shed 1 base, and the junction held 4 bases outside the gene matches. This CDR3 has 15 residues. Residents of over 20 US areas, aged about 18 to 95 years, made up the participants. Repertoires were generated with immunoSEQ multiplex PCR, while TCRdb's copy carries only in-frame clones and drops some. Of 260,000 or so clones listed, 83% are singletons. The sample comprised PBMCs or T cells enriched from blood (not recorded which). The chain couples TRBV19 to TRBJ1-5, with TRBD1 identical over 10 bases. The receptor was derived from a woman in her 40s who had been exposed to COVID-19. The CDR3 bases are TGTGCCAGTACTAGGACAGGGGGGAGCAATCAGCCCCAGCATTTT. It encodes CASTRTGGSNQPQHF.